The 29 T cell receptor beta chains below were found in one sample sequenced in a study of blood T cell repertoires in COVID-19. Profiled with immunoSEQ multiplex PCR; TCRdb holds only in-frame clones, not every one. Of 97,000 or so clones detected, about nine tenths appear once; the ten largest clones hold 1.7%. The sample comprised peripheral blood. The receptor set was obtained from a man in his 60s with acute or convalescent COVID-19.

CDR3 coding DNA: TGTGCCAGCAGTTACTCGGGCACAGACAATCAGCCCCAGCATTTT. This encodes CASSYSGTDNQPQHF. The rearrangement joins TRBV6-5 to TRBJ1-5; D call uncertain. The CDR3 spans 15 residues. Germline lookup yields CDR1 MNHEY and CDR2 SVGAGI. Trimming took 0 bases from V and 3 from J, leaving 9 bases between them.

Of note for this clone: One end of the junction varies from germline; a read error may be responsible. V gene TRBV9 combines with J gene TRBJ1-6; D perhaps matches TRBD1 (6 bases). The CDR3 is 18 amino acids. The germline V gene has CDR1 SGDLS and CDR2 YYNGEE. The CDR3 sequence: CASSVDLGGWGYSSPLHF. CDR3 nucleotide sequence: TGTGCCAGCAGCGTAGATTTAGGGGGTTGGGGATATAGTTCACCCCTCCACTTT.

Regarding this clone: The sample holds other DNA sequences that translate to the same CDR3. The chain employs TRBV5-1 and TRBJ1-5; 9 nucleotides match TRBD1. Germline loops: CDR1 SGHRS, CDR2 YFSETQ. The CDR3 is 14 amino acids. J gave up 5 bases and V 4 bases, and 4 bases lay outside the gene matches. The CDR3 sequence: CASSPDRGDQPQHF. The DNA for the CDR3 is TGCGCCAGCAGCCCGGACAGGGGTGATCAGCCCCAGCATTTT.

The chain combines TRBV6-6 with TRBJ2-1; no firm D call. The CDR3 totals 11 residues. Germline CDR1 is MNHNY and CDR2 is SVGAGI (reference sequence). Trimming removed 6 bases from V and 4 bases from J, with 4 bases in between. CDR3 DNA sequence: TGTGCCAGCAGCACATACAATGAGCAGTTCTTC. This codes for CASSTYNEQFF.

This clone appeared a single time. The chain couples TRBV27 to TRBJ1-2, with D tentatively TRBD1 (5 bases). This CDR3 is 16 amino acids long. V shed 3 bases and J shed 4 bases, with 18 bases lying between them. Germline CDR1 MNHEY, CDR2 SMNVEV (reference sequence). The CDR3 DNA reads TGTGCCAGCAGTTTTCGTCGGGGGACGGCATTCTATGGCTACACCTTC. Protein: CASSFRRGTAFYGYTF.

The chain employs TRBV7-2 and TRBJ2-5, with 9 positions matching TRBD2. J gave up 9 bases and V 0 bases, and 5 bases lay outside the gene matches. The CDR3 is 14 amino acids. The V gene's germline CDR1 is SGHTA and CDR2 FQGNSA. The CDR3 DNA reads TGTGCCAGCAGCTTAGCGCTAGCGGGGTCGGCCCAGTACTTC. It specifies CASSLALAGSAQYF.

V and J are TRBV19 and TRBJ1-2; D call uncertain. CDR1 is LNHDA, CDR2 SQIVND, per germline (reference sequence). The CDR3 length is 16 residues. Trimming removed 6 bases at V and 1 base at J, with 18 bases between. Written as DNA, the CDR3 is TGTGCCAGTAGGGCTCGTGGCCAACTAGTTAACTATGGCTACACCTTC. Translating it yields CASRARGQLVNYGYTF. The whole variable domain, filled in from reference TRBV19 and TRBJ1-2, reads DGGITQSPKYLFRKEGQNVTLSCEQNLNHDAMYWYRQDPGQGLRLIYYSQIVNDFQKGDIAEGYSVSREKKESFPLTVTSAQKNPTAFYLCASRARGQLVNYGYTFGSGTRLTVV.

V gene TRBV3-1 (or the pseudogene TRBV3-2) combines with J gene TRBJ2-7; D is uncertain. CDR3 length equals 14 residues. V lost 0 bases to trimming and J lost 0 bases, with 6 bases between them. Germline CDR1 and CDR2: LGHDT and YNNKEL (reference sequence). The CDR3 bases are TGTGCCAGCAGCCAAGAAATGTACTCCTACGAGCAGTACTTC. It codes for CASSQEMYSYEQYF.

The gene calls are TRBV6-1 and TRBJ1-6, with D uncertain. Germline CDR1 and CDR2: MNHNS and SASEGT. This CDR3 region has 13 residues. Trimming pared 2 bases from V and 8 bases from J, leaving 7 bases between. The CDR3 region has the DNA TGTGCCAGCAGTGAATATGAGTATTCACCCCTCCACTTT. Translated, it gives CASSEYEYSPLHF.

The rearrangement joins TRBV5-6 to TRBJ1-3, with D possibly being TRBD1 (5 bases). The CDR3 runs 15 residues. The V gene lost 2 bases and the J gene lost 0 bases, with 9 bases spanning the gap. Germline CDR1 SGHDT, CDR2 YYEEEE. The CDR3 DNA follows: TGTGCCAGCAGCTTTGCAGGGCCCTCTGGAAACACCATATATTTT. This codes for CASSFAGPSGNTIYF. Looking up the rest from reference TRBV5-6 and TRBJ1-3 gives the full variable domain: DAGVTQSPTHLIKTRGQQVTLRCSPKSGHDTVSWYQQALGQGPQFIFQYYEEEERQRGNFPDRFSGHQFPNYSSELNVNALLLGDSALYLCASSFAGPSGNTIYFGEGSWLTVV.

V gene TRBV2 combines with J gene TRBJ1-5; 7 bases fit TRBD1. V trimming: 6 bases; J trimming: 7 bases; junction bases outside the gene matches: 6. Germline V gene data show CDR1 as SNHLY and CDR2 as FYNNEI. This CDR3 has 13 residues. CDR3 in DNA: TGTGCCAGCAGAGGCACAGGGGCCCAGCCCCAGCATTTT. Translating gives CASRGTGAQPQHF.

The rearrangement joins TRBV6-1 to TRBJ2-1; weak D call: TRBD1 (5 bases). The CDR3 spans 17 residues. Germline CDR1 MNHNS, CDR2 SASEGT. V gave up 2 bases and J gave up 4 bases, with 18 bases separating them. In DNA, the CDR3 is TGTGCCAGCAGTGAATTCCCCCCAGGGCAGCTATACAATGAGCAGTTCTTC. It yields the protein CASSEFPPGQLYNEQFF.

CDR3 residues: CSVTGGYGYTF. The CDR3 bases are TGCAGCGTTACCGGAGGCTATGGCTACACCTTC. The rearrangement uses TRBV29-1 and TRBJ1-2; the D is unclear. This CDR3 contains 11 residues. V was shortened by 5 bases and J by 4 bases, with 8 bases between the two germline ends. CDR1 and CDR2 from the germline V gene are SQVTM and ANQGSEA.

The chain combines TRBV4-1 with TRBJ1-2; a possible D gene is TRBD1 (5 bases). CDR3 size: 14 residues. Trimming pared 4 bases from V and 5 bases from J, leaving 14 bases between. CDR1 is MGHRA, CDR2 YSYEKL, per germline. The CDR3 loop reads CASSPRDLPYGYTF. CDR3 bases: TGCGCCAGCAGCCCCAGGGATTTACCTTATGGCTACACCTTC.

The V and J genes are TRBV3-1 (or the pseudogene TRBV3-2) and TRBJ1-1; the match to TRBD1 covers 11 bases. Trimming cost V 6 bases and J 8 bases; bases outside gene matches: 8. Germline CDR1 and CDR2: LGHDT and YNNKEL (reference sequence). The CDR3 sequence is 14 residues long. CDR3 in amino acids: CASRAPDRGREAFF. The DNA of the CDR3 is TGTGCCAGCAGAGCCCCGGACAGGGGGCGCGAAGCTTTCTTT.

The rearrangement uses TRBV19 and TRBJ1-3; unclear D gene. The length of the CDR3 is 15 residues. Germline loops: CDR1 LNHDA, CDR2 SQIVND (reference sequence). The V and J ends lost 1 base and 0 bases respectively, with 7 bases between them. The CDR3 protein is CASSIGGNSGNTIYF. CDR3 coding DNA: TGTGCCAGTAGTATAGGAGGAAACTCTGGAAACACCATATATTTT. Full variable domain (remainder filled in from reference TRBV19 and TRBJ1-3): DGGITQSPKYLFRKEGQNVTLSCEQNLNHDAMYWYRQDPGQGLRLIYYSQIVNDFQKGDIAEGYSVSREKKESFPLTVTSAQKNPTAFYLCASSIGGNSGNTIYFGEGSWLTVV.

The chain uses TRBV6-5 and TRBJ2-5, with D perhaps TRBD2 (5 bases). The ends were cut back, 7 bases at V and 5 bases at J, with 8 bases in the middle. The CDR3 sequence is 11 residues long. Germline V CDR1 and CDR2: MNHEY, SVGAGI. The CDR3 region is CASTRGETQYF. As DNA, the CDR3 is TGTGCCAGCACCCGAGGGGAGACCCAGTACTTC.

The rearrangement uses TRBV7-9 and TRBJ2-7; TRBD1 is a possible D gene (6 bases). The germline V gene encodes CDR1 SEHNR and CDR2 FQNEAQ (reference sequence). V gave up 3 bases and J gave up 5 bases, with 17 bases separating them. The CDR3 is made up of 15 amino acids. The CDR3 loop reads CASSFSNQGINEQYF. The CDR3 DNA reads TGTGCCAGCAGCTTCTCGAATCAGGGGATCAACGAGCAGTACTTC.

The chain carries TRBV30 and TRBJ1-1; 7 nucleotides agree with TRBD1. CDR3 length: 11 residues. Per the germline V gene, CDR1 is GTSNPN and CDR2 is SVGIG (reference sequence). V trimming: 4 bases; J trimming: 7 bases; junction bases outside the gene matches: 3. The CDR3 protein is CAWTRGIEAFF. The CDR3 nucleotides are TGTGCCTGGACCAGGGGGATTGAAGCTTTCTTT.

The chain is built from TRBV13 and TRBJ2-5; 8 bases align to TRBD1. The V gene's germline CDR1 is PRHDT and CDR2 FYEKMQ (reference sequence). The ends lost 3 bases at V and 4 bases at J; junction bases unmatched: 10. There are 16 residues in the CDR3. The CDR3 DNA follows: TGTGCCAGCAGCTTTGGCCAGGGGGCAGTTGCAGAGACCCAGTACTTC. It specifies CASSFGQGAVAETQYF.

The chain employs TRBV12-3 or TRBV12-4 and TRBJ1-3; the D gene is possibly TRBD1 (6 bases). V lost 6 bases, J lost 10 bases, and 10 bases lay in between. The CDR3 length is 11 residues. The DNA for the CDR3 is TGTGCCAGCAGCTTTGGACAGACCATATATTTT. It translates to CASSFGQTIYF.

The chain uses TRBV5-1 and TRBJ1-1; unclear D gene. Germline V gene lookup returns CDR1 SGHRS and CDR2 YFSETQ. The CDR3 consists of 13 residues. Trimming removed 5 bases from V and 2 bases from J, with 10 bases in between. The CDR3 nucleotides read TGCGCCAGCAGGCGGGGAGACAACACTGAAGCTTTCTTT. This gives the protein CASRRGDNTEAFF.

CDR3 sequence reads: CASSDGTGWGLFF. The CDR3 DNA reads as TGTGCCAGCAGTGACGGGACGGGCTGGGGGCTCTTCTTT. The chain has TRBV6-4 and TRBJ1-1, with D perhaps TRBD1 (6 bases). Trimming shortened V by 2 bases and J by 14 bases, and 18 bases separated the two germline ends. CDR1 MRHNA and CDR2 SNTAGT come from the germline V gene. The CDR3 is made up of 13 amino acids.

J is TRBJ2-5 and V is TRBV5-4; TRBD2 matches at 11 bases. The J segment lost 3 bases and the V segment lost 4 bases, leaving 14 bases of the junction unmatched. CDR1 and CDR2 from the germline V gene are SGHNT and YYREEE (reference sequence). CDR3 size: 18 residues. DNA of the CDR3: TGTGCCAGCAGCCCGAACTCCCAACTAGCGGGGGTTGAAGAGACCCAGTACTTC. Translation: CASSPNSQLAGVEETQYF.

This clone appeared once. The chain combines TRBV7-8 with TRBJ1-1; no clear D. This CDR3 is built from 14 residues. Germline V CDR1 and CDR2: SGHVS, FQNEAQ. Trimming removed 5 bases from V and 1 base from J, with 11 bases in between. CDR3 nucleotides: TGTGCCAGCAGCCACGGGAGGACGAACACTGAAGCTTTCTTT. Its protein product is CASSHGRTNTEAFF.

V usage is TRBV5-4 and J usage is TRBJ1-6, with D tentatively TRBD1 (6 bases). V dropped 3 bases and J dropped 6 bases, with 16 bases sitting between them. Germline values: CDR1 SGHNT, CDR2 YYREEE (reference sequence). This CDR3 contains 16 residues. CDR3: CASSSGAGQFNSPLHF. The CDR3 DNA sequence: TGTGCCAGCAGCTCCGGGGCCGGACAGTTTAATTCACCCCTCCACTTT.

J is TRBJ1-2 and V is TRBV6-5; D might be TRBD1 (5 bases). Germline CDR1 reads MNHEY; CDR2 reads SVGAGI. V was shortened by 11 bases and J by 6 bases, with 16 bases between the two germline ends. The CDR3 contains 12 residues. Here the CDR3 DNA reads TGTGCCGCCCAGAGCAGGGCCAATGGCTACACCTTC. Its translation is CAAQSRANGYTF.

The chain combines TRBV19 with TRBJ1-2; a possible D gene is TRBD1 (6 bases). The germline CDR1 and CDR2 sequences are LNHDA and SQIVND (reference sequence). The CDR3 loop spans 15 amino acids. V lost 1 base and J lost 2, with 11 bases in between. The CDR3 DNA follows: TGTGCCAGTAGTATAGGGTCAGGGGCAAACTATGGCTACACCTTC. Amino acids: CASSIGSGANYGYTF.

In its sample, this clone was seen once. The CDR3 loop reads CASTGTVTNYGYTF. CDR3 nucleotide sequence: TGTGCCAGCACCGGGACAGTTACTAACTATGGCTACACCTTC. This chain uses TRBV28 with TRBJ1-2, with 7 positions matching TRBD1. Germline CDR1 MDHEN, CDR2 SYDVKM. J was trimmed by 0 bases and V by 7 bases; bases with no gene match: 5. CDR3 length equals 14 residues.